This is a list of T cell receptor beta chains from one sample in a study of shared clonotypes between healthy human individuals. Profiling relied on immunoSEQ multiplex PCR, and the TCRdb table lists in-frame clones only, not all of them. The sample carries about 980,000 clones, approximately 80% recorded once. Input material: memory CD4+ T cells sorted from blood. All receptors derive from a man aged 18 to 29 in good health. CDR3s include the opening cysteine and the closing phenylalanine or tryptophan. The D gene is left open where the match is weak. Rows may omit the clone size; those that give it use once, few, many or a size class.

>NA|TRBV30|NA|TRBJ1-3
CAWKGQGSGNTIYF
TGTGCCTGGAAGGGACAAGGCTCTGGAAACACCATATATTTT
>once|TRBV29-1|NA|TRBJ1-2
CSAPRAGEDLGDGYTF
TGCAGCGCACCCCGGGCAGGGGAGGATTTGGGCGATGGCTACACCTTC
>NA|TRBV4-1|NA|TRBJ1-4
CASSQLIMTGFDTNEKLFF
TGCGCCAGCAGCCAACTAATAATGACAGGCTTCGACACTAATGAAAAACTGTTTTTT
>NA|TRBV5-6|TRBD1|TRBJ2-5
CASSPDRGREETQYF
TGTGCCAGCAGCCCGGACAGGGGGCGCGAAGAGACCCAGTACTTC
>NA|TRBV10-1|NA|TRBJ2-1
CASSDQGVYNEQFF
TGCGCCAGCAGTGATCAAGGAGTCTACAATGAGCAGTTCTTC
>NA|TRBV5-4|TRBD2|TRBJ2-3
CASSLPSGRGTDTQYF
TGTGCCAGCAGCTTGCCTAGCGGGAGGGGGACAGATACGCAGTATTTT
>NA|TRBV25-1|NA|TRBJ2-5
CASSEFGRETQYF
TGTGCCAGCAGTGAATTTGGCAGAGAGACCCAGTACTTC
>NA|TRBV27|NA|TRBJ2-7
CASCKQGLREQYF
TGTGCCAGCTGTAAACAGGGTCTAAGGGAGCAGTACTTC
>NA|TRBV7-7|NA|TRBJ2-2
CASSLYGATGELFF
TGTGCTAGCAGCTTATATGGGGCCACCGGGGAGCTGTTTTTT
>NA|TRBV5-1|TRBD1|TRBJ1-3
CASSLATGGSARSGNTIYF
TGCGCCAGCAGCTTGGCCACAGGGGGCTCGGCTAGGTCTGGAAACACCATATATTTT
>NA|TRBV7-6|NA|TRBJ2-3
CASSLTQATDTQYF
TGTGCCAGCAGCCTCACCCAGGCCACAGATACGCAGTATTTT
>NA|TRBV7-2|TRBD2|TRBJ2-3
CASRTISGRAGDTQYF
TGTGCCAGCAGAACGATTAGCGGGAGGGCCGGAGATACGCAGTATTTT
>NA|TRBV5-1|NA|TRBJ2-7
CASSPSGFSYEQYF
TGCGCCAGCAGCCCCTCAGGATTCTCCTACGAGCAGTACTTC
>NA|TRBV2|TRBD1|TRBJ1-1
CASSGDRGMNTEAFF
TGTGCCAGCAGTGGTGACAGGGGGATGAACACTGAAGCTTTCTTT
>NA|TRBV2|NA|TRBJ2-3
CASSESWDTQYF
TGTGCCAGCAGTGAAAGTTGGGATACGCAGTATTTT
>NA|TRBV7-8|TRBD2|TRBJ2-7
CASSPGLAGFEQYF
TGTGCCAGCAGCCCAGGACTAGCGGGATTCGAGCAGTACTTC
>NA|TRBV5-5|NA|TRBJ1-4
CASSLDLTKLFF
TGTGCCAGCAGCTTGGACCTGACCAAACTGTTTTTT
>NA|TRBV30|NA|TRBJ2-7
CAWSATGYEQYF
TGTGCCTGGAGTGCAACAGGGTACGAGCAGTACTTC
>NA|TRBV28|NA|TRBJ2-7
CASSFSGPYEQYF
TGTGCCAGCAGTTTCAGCGGACCCTACGAGCAGTACTTC
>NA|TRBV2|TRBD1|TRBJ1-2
CASMGTVSSYGYTF
TGTGCCAGCATGGGGACAGTCTCGTCCTATGGCTACACCTTC
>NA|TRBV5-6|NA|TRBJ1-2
CASSLQGGYTF
TGTGCCAGCAGCTTGCAGGGGGGCTACACCTTC
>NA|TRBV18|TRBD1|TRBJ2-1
CASSLGQGAVNEQFF
TGTGCCAGCTCACTGGGACAGGGGGCCGTCAATGAGCAGTTCTTC
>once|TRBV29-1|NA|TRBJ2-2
CSAWGGLNTGELFF
TGCAGCGCCTGGGGTGGCCTGAACACCGGGGAGCTGTTTTTT
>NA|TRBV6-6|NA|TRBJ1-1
CASSPLRVNTEAFF
TGTGCCAGCAGCCCCCTCCGGGTGAACACTGAAGCTTTCTTT
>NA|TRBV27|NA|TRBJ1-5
CASSLMGNQPQHF
TGTGCCAGCAGTTTAATGGGGAATCAGCCCCAGCATTTT
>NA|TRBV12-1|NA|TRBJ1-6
CASSLRTRWGSPLHF
TGTGCCAGCAGCCTGAGGACACGTTGGGGTTCACCCCTCCACTTT
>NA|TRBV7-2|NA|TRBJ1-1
CASSLQGGDTEAFF
TGTGCCAGCAGCTTACAGGGAGGCGACACTGAAGCTTTCTTT
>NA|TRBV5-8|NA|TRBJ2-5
CASSPDLTWTQYF
TGTGCCAGCAGCCCGGACCTAACCTGGACCCAGTACTTC
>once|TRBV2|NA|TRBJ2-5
CASSDRKTQYF
TGTGCCAGCAGTGACCGAAAGACCCAGTACTTC
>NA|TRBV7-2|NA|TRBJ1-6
CASSLMMGSPLHF
TGTGCCAGCAGTCTCATGATGGGTTCACCCCTCCACTTT
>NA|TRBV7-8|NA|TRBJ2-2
CASSLGGGSGRMTGELFF
TGTGCCAGCAGCTTAGGGGGTGGGTCGGGAAGAATGACCGGGGAGCTGTTTTTT
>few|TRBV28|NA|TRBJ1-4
CASSPQGIDEKLFF
TGTGCCAGCAGTCCCCAAGGGATCGATGAAAAACTGTTTTTT
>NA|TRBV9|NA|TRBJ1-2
CASSPEGAGYGYTF
TGTGCCAGCAGCCCTGAAGGGGCAGGCTATGGCTACACCTTC
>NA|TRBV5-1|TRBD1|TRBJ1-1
CASTPTGQGEGTEAFF
TGCGCCAGCACCCCTACAGGACAGGGGGAGGGGACTGAAGCTTTCTTT
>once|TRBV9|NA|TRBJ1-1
CASSARTGNTEAFF
TGTGCCAGCAGCGCAAGGACGGGGAACACTGAAGCTTTCTTT
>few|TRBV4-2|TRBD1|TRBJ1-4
CASSQGGTGGKLFF
TGTGCCAGCAGCCAGGGGGGGACAGGCGGAAAACTGTTTTTT
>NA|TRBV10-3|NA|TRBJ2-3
CAISESTSDTQYF
TGTGCCATCAGTGAGTCGACTTCAGATACGCAGTATTTT
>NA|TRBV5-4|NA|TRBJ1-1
CASSYGRGFLNTEAFF
TGTGCCAGCAGCTATGGTCGTGGATTTTTGAACACTGAAGCTTTCTTT
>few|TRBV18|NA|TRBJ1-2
CASSQQGDYGYTF
TGTGCCAGCTCACAACAGGGCGACTATGGCTACACCTTC
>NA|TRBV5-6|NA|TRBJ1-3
CASSLDIGSGNTIYF
TGTGCCAGCAGCTTGGACATAGGGTCTGGAAACACCATATATTTT
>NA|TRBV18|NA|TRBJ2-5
CASSPKRGEETQYF
TGTGCCAGCTCACCGAAAAGGGGGGAAGAGACCCAGTACTTC
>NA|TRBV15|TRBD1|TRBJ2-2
CATGRQGGELFF
TGTGCCACCGGGCGACAGGGCGGGGAGCTGTTTTTT
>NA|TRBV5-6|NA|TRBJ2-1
CASSLGRGFNEQFF
TGTGCCAGCAGCTTGGGCAGGGGATTTAATGAGCAGTTCTTC
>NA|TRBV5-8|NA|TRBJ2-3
CASSLGRGLTDTQYF
TGTGCCAGCAGCTTGGGGAGGGGACTCACAGATACGCAGTATTTT
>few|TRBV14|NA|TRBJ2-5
CASSHKETQYF
TGTGCCAGCAGCCATAAAGAGACCCAGTACTTC
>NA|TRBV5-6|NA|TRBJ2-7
CASSPPTGVYREQYF
TGTGCCAGCAGCCCCCCAACGGGAGTTTACCGAGAGCAGTACTTC
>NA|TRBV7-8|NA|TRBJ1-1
CASSLGAVMEAFF
TGTGCCAGCAGCTTAGGAGCAGTCATGGAAGCTTTCTTT
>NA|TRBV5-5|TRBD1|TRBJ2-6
CASSRDRVFGANVLTF
TGTGCCAGCAGTCGGGACAGGGTTTTCGGGGCCAACGTCCTGACTTTC
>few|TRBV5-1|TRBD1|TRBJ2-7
CASSLDRPYEQYF
TGCGCCAGCAGCCTGGACAGGCCCTACGAGCAGTACTTC
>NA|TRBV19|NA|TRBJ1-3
CASTRRGTNTIYF
TGTGCCAGTACCAGAAGGGGGACGAACACCATATATTTT
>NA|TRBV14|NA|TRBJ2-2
CASSQERTSNTGELFF
TGTGCCAGCAGCCAAGAGAGGACATCTAACACCGGGGAGCTGTTTTTT
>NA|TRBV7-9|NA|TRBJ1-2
CASSSINENDGYTF
TGTGCCAGCAGCTCCATAAACGAGAATGATGGCTACACCTTC
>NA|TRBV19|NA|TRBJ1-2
CASTAGGTVAYGYTF
TGTGCCAGTACCGCAGGCGGCACGGTGGCTTATGGCTACACCTTC
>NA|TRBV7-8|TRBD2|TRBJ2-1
CASSSASTSVDEQFF
TGTGCCAGCAGCTCCGCTTCGACTAGCGTCGATGAGCAGTTCTTC
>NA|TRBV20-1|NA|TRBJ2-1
CSAKQGEQFF
TGCAGTGCCAAACAGGGAGAGCAGTTCTTC